These 7 T cell receptor beta chains originate from one sample sequenced in a study of molecular identifiers for immune sequencing clone quantification. TCRdb independently ran MiXCR on the PCR reads; one entry per CDR3 protein. The sample lists around 89,000 distinct CDR3 sequences, 15% to 20% occurring once. The sequenced sample was naive CD8+ T cells from blood, with Jurkat cell RNA spiked in. The subset was: FACS-sorted CD8+CD4-CCR7+CD45RA+ naive T cells. All receptors come from a human donor in good health. Some libraries in this study had Jurkat cell RNA spiked in.

This clonotype was observed many times. The chain links TRBV7-6 to TRBJ2-2; the D gene is possibly TRBD2 (5 bases). Trimming took 0 bases from V and 7 from J, leaving 15 bases between them. This CDR3 region has 16 residues. The germline V gene has CDR1 SGHVS and CDR2 FNYEAQ. This CDR3 is CASSLAVASTGGELFF. The CDR3, as DNA: TGTGCCAGCAGCTTAGCGGTGGCTAGCACGGGCGGGGAGCTGTTTTTT.

This clonotype has at least ten counts. This chain uses TRBV20-1 with TRBJ1-2, with D possibly being TRBD1 (6 bases). The CDR3 is made up of 16 amino acids. CDR1 is DFQATT, CDR2 SNEGSKA, per germline (reference sequence). V was clipped by 3 bases and J by 8 bases, with 25 bases between them. CDR3 region: CSAREQGGHLSRGYTF. The CDR3 DNA is TGCAGTGCTAGGGAACAGGGAGGCCACCTATCTCGCGGCTACACCTTC.

This clonotype was recorded many times. The gene calls are TRBV7-9 and TRBJ2-5; D may match TRBD1 or TRBD2 (5 bases each). Germline V CDR1 and CDR2: SEHNR, FQNEAQ (reference sequence). The CDR3 extends over 13 amino acids. Trimming removed 8 bases from V and 4 bases from J, with 14 bases in between. The CDR3 protein is CASRDLLIETQYF. CDR3 nucleotides: TGTGCCAGCCGGGACCTTCTTATAGAGACCCAGTACTTC.

This clonotype was recorded many times. This chain uses TRBV29-1 with TRBJ2-3, with 8 bases lining up with TRBD1. This CDR3 has 18 amino acids. From germline, CDR1 is SQVTM and CDR2 ANQGSEA. The J segment lost 4 bases and the V segment lost 3 bases, leaving 18 bases of the junction unmatched. CDR3 sequence: CSVEGMIWTGSVSDTQYF. DNA for the CDR3: TGCAGCGTTGAGGGAATGATATGGACAGGGAGTGTGTCAGATACGCAGTATTTT.

This clonotype has just one count. V usage is TRBV10-1 and J usage is TRBJ2-3; tentatively, D is TRBD2 (5 bases). Germline assignment: CDR1 WNHNN and CDR2 SYGVQD (reference sequence). Trimming took off 6 bases at V and 6 bases at J, with 19 bases between the two ends. This CDR3 is 15 amino acids long. CDR3 nucleotide sequence: TGCGCCAGCAGGAGGGCTCGTCTGGAAATGGATACGCAGTATTTT. Its protein product is CASRRARLEMDTQYF.

Ten or more counts support this clonotype. CDR3 DNA: TGTGCCAGCAGTTCCAGTCGGGACAAAACAGATACGCAGTATTTT. Its protein is CASSSSRDKTDTQYF. The rearrangement joins TRBV27 to TRBJ2-3, with D possibly TRBD1 on 6 matching bases. Trimming left V 4 bases short and J 3 bases short, with 14 bases between. The germline CDR1 and CDR2 sequences are MNHEY and SMNVEV (reference sequence). The CDR3 length is 15 residues.

This clonotype came up many times. V is TRBV25-1 and J is TRBJ1-1; the match to TRBD1 covers 9 bases. V lost 5 bases, J lost 6 bases, and 10 bases stayed unmatched. The CDR3 is 15 amino acids. The germline CDR1 and CDR2 sequences are MGHDK and SYGVNS. CDR3 sequence: CASSPWAGQGSEAFF. The CDR3 bases are TGTGCCAGCAGTCCCTGGGCGGGACAGGGTTCTGAAGCTTTCTTT.